These 8 T cell receptor beta chains came from one sample sequenced in a study of blood T cells in healthy people across ages. It was with a sample-barcoded 5' primer and a J-beta primer mix that a second PCR of about 7 to 12 cycles was run. MiXCR was run by TCRdb on the 5' RACE reads, yielding one entry per CDR3 protein. The top ten hold 9.4% of the sample, which has some 760,000 distinct CDR3 sequences, around 25% seen once. The sample was also reused in another study, on T cells of mothers and their children.

Sample: blood. The receptors derive from a boy aged 5-17 years in good health.

This CDR3 reads CASSPDAGGEDEQYF. CDR3 DNA sequence: TGTGCCAGCAGCCCCGATGCGGGGGGAGAGGACGAGCAGTACTTC. The chain employs TRBV7-3 and TRBJ2-7, with 8 bases aligning to TRBD2. The germline V gene encodes CDR1 SGHTA and CDR2 FQGTGA. Losses at the gene ends were 5 bases for V and 5 bases for J; bases not matched to a gene: 11. This CDR3 has 15 residues. Variable domain in full (rest from reference TRBV7-3 and TRBJ2-7): GAGVSQTPSNKVTEKGKYVELRCDPISGHTALYWYRQSLGQGPEFLIYFQGTGAADDSGLPNDRFFAVRPEGSVSTLKIQRTERGDSAVYLCASSPDAGGEDEQYFGPGTRLTVT.

V usage is TRBV11-2 and J usage is TRBJ2-3, with TRBD2 as a possible D gene (5 bases). The CDR3 totals 17 residues. V was cut by 0 bases and J by 3 bases, with 16 bases left in between. Germline V lookup: CDR1 SGHAT, CDR2 FQNNGV. This chain's CDR3 is CASSLDVALRWTDTQYF. For the CDR3, the DNA is TGTGCCAGCAGCTTAGACGTAGCGTTGAGGTGGACAGATACGCAGTATTTT. Supplemented by reference TRBV11-2 and TRBJ2-3, the full variable domain reads EAGVAQSPRYKIIEKRQSVAFWCNPISGHATLYWYQQILGQGPKLLIQFQNNGVVDDSQLPKDRFSAERLKGVDSTLKIQPAKLEDSAVYLCASSLDVALRWTDTQYFGPGTRLTVL.

V usage is TRBV20-1 and J usage is TRBJ2-7, with no clear D. Germline V CDR1 and CDR2: DFQATT, SNEGSKA (reference sequence). V was trimmed by 3 bases and J by 3 bases, leaving 9 bases between them. The CDR3 is made up of 12 amino acids. DNA for the CDR3: TGCAGTGCTAGGGGGATTTACTACGAGCAGTACTTC. Translated, it gives CSARGIYYEQYF.

The chain employs TRBV18 and TRBJ2-3, with D possibly TRBD2 on 5 matching bases. Per the germline V gene, CDR1 is KGHSH and CDR2 is LQKENI. The CDR3 spans 18 residues. Trimming removed 0 bases at V and 0 bases at J, with 16 bases between. This CDR3 reads CASSPPGAREVSTDTQYF. CDR3 bases: TGTGCCAGCTCACCACCGGGAGCCCGAGAAGTAAGCACAGATACGCAGTATTTT.

This clonotype was observed a handful of times. The chain has TRBV29-1 and TRBJ2-3, with D possibly being TRBD2 (5 bases). Germline V gene sequence: CDR1 SQVTM, CDR2 ANQGSEA. Trimming stripped 5 bases from V and 4 bases from J, with 16 bases between. The CDR3 length is 14 residues. CDR3 loop: CSVLTRGGPDTQYF. CDR3 coding DNA: TGCAGCGTTCTAACTAGAGGCGGACCAGATACGCAGTATTTT.

This clonotype was seen more than once but under ten times. The V call is TRBV20-1, the J call TRBJ2-3, with 12 bases matching TRBD2. Germline lookup yields CDR1 DFQATT and CDR2 SNEGSKA (reference sequence). The V and J ends lost 5 bases and 5 bases, in that order; junction bases with no gene match: 11. This CDR3 has 16 residues. The CDR3 here is CSALDTTSGGGDTQYF. As DNA, the CDR3 is TGCAGTGCTTTGGACACGACTAGCGGGGGAGGAGATACGCAGTATTTT.

This chain joins TRBV20-1 and TRBJ1-4; unclear D gene. The germline CDR1 and CDR2 sequences are DFQATT and SNEGSKA (reference sequence). V was trimmed by 0 bases and J by 3 bases, leaving 11 bases between them. The length of the CDR3 is 15 residues. This CDR3 reads CSARDSREANEKLFF. In DNA form, the CDR3 reads TGCAGTGCTAGAGATTCGAGGGAGGCTAATGAAAAACTGTTTTTT.

This chain connects TRBV7-9 to TRBJ2-7, with 7 bases fitting TRBD2. V shed 5 bases, J shed 3 bases, and the junction held 10 bases outside the gene matches. The CDR3 has 15 residues. Germline values: CDR1 SEHNR, CDR2 FQNEAQ (reference sequence). CDR3 in DNA: TGTGCCAGCAGCCACGCTGGCGGGAGTTTCTACGAGCAGTACTTC. This translates into CASSHAGGSFYEQYF.